Listed below are T cell receptor beta chains from one sample, sequenced in a study of radiotherapy plus CTLA-4 blockade in lung cancer. Profiling relied on immunoSEQ multiplex PCR, and the TCRdb table lists in-frame clones only, not all of them. The sample lists 60,000 to 70,000 clones; roughly 85% were seen once. This sample comprised peripheral blood, obtained from a patient treated with radiotherapy plus ipilimumab. All receptors derive from a human donor with non-small cell lung cancer who had a complete response to radiotherapy plus ipilimumab. Both conserved end residues are part of each CDR3. A D gene is named only where the DNA matches it firmly. Only some rows state a clone size, as once, few, many or a class for expanded clones.

v_gene,j_gene,d_gene,abundance,CDR3nt,CDR3aa
TRBV30,TRBJ1-2,TRBD1,NA,TGTGCCTGGAGTGTAGGACAGGACGCGGATGGCTACACCTTC,CAWSVGQDADGYTF
TRBV6-1,TRBJ2-3,NA,NA,TGTGCCACTAAGCATCCAAGTTCCACAGATACGCAGTATTTT,CATKHPSSTDTQYF
TRBV4-3,TRBJ2-5,TRBD2,few,TGCGCCAGCAGCCAAGGCGGGAGGGCAGAGACCCAGTACTTC,CASSQGGRAETQYF
TRBV18,TRBJ2-5,NA,NA,TGTGCCAGCTCACCATTCAGACAAGAGACCCAGTACTTC,CASSPFRQETQYF
TRBV19,TRBJ1-1,NA,medium-sized,TGTGCCAGTACCCCATACGTGGGAACGGTAGCTTTCTTT,CASTPYVGTVAFF
TRBV11-2,TRBJ2-1,TRBD2,NA,TGTGCCAGCAGCTTAGCAGGGACTAGCGGATACAATGAGCAGTTCTTC,CASSLAGTSGYNEQFF
TRBV7-2,TRBJ2-7,NA,NA,TGTGCCAGCAGCTTAGGTTTAGGGAGCTCCTACGAGCAGTACTTC,CASSLGLGSSYEQYF
TRBV12-5,TRBJ2-7,NA,NA,TGTGCTAGTGGTTTAGTGTCCTACGAGCAGTACTTC,CASGLVSYEQYF
TRBV19,TRBJ1-4,TRBD1,few,TGTGCCAGTAGTATGCGACAGGGTAATGAAAAACTGTTTTTT,CASSMRQGNEKLFF
TRBV15,TRBJ1-2,NA,few,TGTGCCACCAGCAACGACTTCTATGGCTACACCTTC,CATSNDFYGYTF
TRBV19,TRBJ1-2,TRBD1,few,TGTGCCAGTAGTTCGACAGGGGAGGGGTATGGCTACACCTTC,CASSSTGEGYGYTF
TRBV5-1,TRBJ2-5,NA,NA,TGCGCCAGCAGCTTGGATCTTCAAGAGACCCAGTACTTC,CASSLDLQETQYF
TRBV5-1,TRBJ2-1,TRBD1,NA,TGCGCCAGCAGCTCCGACACAGGGGGGATTAGTGCTGAGCAGTTCTTC,CASSSDTGGISAEQFF
TRBV7-2,TRBJ1-2,NA,NA,TGTGCCAGCAGCTTAGAGGGTAGTAATGTGGATGGCTACACCTTC,CASSLEGSNVDGYTF
TRBV11-2,TRBJ1-1,TRBD1,NA,TGTGCCAGCCGACCGGGACAGGTGAACACTGAAGCTTTCTTT,CASRPGQVNTEAFF
TRBV19,TRBJ1-1,NA,NA,TGTGCCAGTAAGGGGATAATGGACAGAGCGAACACTGAAGCTTTCTTT,CASKGIMDRANTEAFF
TRBV19,TRBJ2-3,NA,NA,TGTGCCAGTAGTATACTAGGGGACAGCACAGATACGCAGTATTTT,CASSILGDSTDTQYF
TRBV5-1,TRBJ2-3,NA,NA,TGCGCCAGCAAAAGCTCCGCCCAGGGTAAGAGGGCAGATACGCAGTATTTT,CASKSSAQGKRADTQYF
TRBV7-2,TRBJ1-1,TRBD1,NA,TGTGCCAGCAGCTTGGACAGGGTGCCTCCTGAAGCTTTCTTT,CASSLDRVPPEAFF
TRBV5-6,TRBJ1-1,NA,once,TGTGCCAGCAGCTTGCCCCCAGGGGAAACTGAAGCTTTCTTT,CASSLPPGETEAFF
TRBV2,TRBJ1-6,TRBD1,NA,TGTGCCAGCAGTGAAGCGGGGACAGGGGAAGGATCACCCCTCCACTTT,CASSEAGTGEGSPLHF
TRBV19,TRBJ1-1,NA,few,TGTGCCAGTAGTATTCAGGGTCGAACGAACACTGAAGCTTTCTTT,CASSIQGRTNTEAFF
TRBV7-9,TRBJ2-7,NA,NA,TGTGCCAGCAGCGCCGTTTCCTACGAGCAGTACTTC,CASSAVSYEQYF
TRBV7-9,TRBJ1-5,TRBD1,NA,TGTGCCAGCAGCGGGACAGGGGCGATTAGCAATCAGCCCCAGCATTTT,CASSGTGAISNQPQHF
TRBV6-6,TRBJ1-1,NA,NA,TGTGCCAGCAGTTACTCGGGGGGTACTGAAGCTTTCTTT,CASSYSGGTEAFF
TRBV21-1,TRBJ1-6,NA,NA,TGTGCCAGCAGCAAGGGACAGAAGTATTCACCCCTCCACTTT,CASSKGQKYSPLHF
TRBV5-6,TRBJ1-1,NA,few,TGTGCCAGCAGCTCGATCCCGGGACGGCAGAACACTGAAGCTTTCTTT,CASSSIPGRQNTEAFF
TRBV28,TRBJ1-2,TRBD1,NA,TGTGCCAGCAGTCTCAGTAGACAGGGGTTCTATGGCTACACCTTC,CASSLSRQGFYGYTF
TRBV6-1,TRBJ2-7,NA,NA,TGTGCCAGCAGTGAGGGGATAGCGATTATGAACGAGCAGTACTTC,CASSEGIAIMNEQYF
TRBV10-3,TRBJ2-6,TRBD1,NA,TGTGCCATCAGTGAGACAACGGGACAGTTTTTCTCTGGGGCCAACGTCCTGACTTTC,CAISETTGQFFSGANVLTF
TRBV7-9,TRBJ1-2,NA,few,TGTGCCAGCAGCTTAGGGCAGGCCACGGGGTTCTACACCTTC,CASSLGQATGFYTF
TRBV10-2,TRBJ2-7,NA,NA,TGCGCCAGCAGTGCAGTTTACGAGCAGTACTTC,CASSAVYEQYF
TRBV28,TRBJ1-3,NA,few,TGTGGTGTCGGCCGCGACTCTGGAAACACCATATATTTT,CGVGRDSGNTIYF
TRBV30,TRBJ1-5,TRBD1,NA,TGTGCCTGGACAGGGGGGAATCAGCCCCAGCATTTT,CAWTGGNQPQHF
TRBV5-8,TRBJ2-1,TRBD2,NA,TGTGCCAGCAGCTTGTATCTAGCGGGAGTTAATGAGCAGTTCTTC,CASSLYLAGVNEQFF
TRBV9,TRBJ2-1,NA,NA,TGTGCCAGCAGCGCCCGAAAGGTAGATAACTCCTACAATGAGCAGTTCTTC,CASSARKVDNSYNEQFF
TRBV13,TRBJ2-7,TRBD1,NA,TGTGCCAGCAGCCCCGCCGGGACAGGGTATATCGAGCAGTACTTC,CASSPAGTGYIEQYF
TRBV4-3,TRBJ2-1,NA,once,TGCGCCAGCAGCCAAGTCGTCGTTGGCGGTACCTACAATGAGCAGTTCTTC,CASSQVVVGGTYNEQFF
TRBV19,TRBJ1-2,NA,NA,TGTGCCAGTAGTATTACCCCTGACAACTATGGCTACACCTTC,CASSITPDNYGYTF
TRBV18,TRBJ2-3,NA,NA,TGTGCCAGCTCACAACAGGGATACACAGATACGCAGTATTTT,CASSQQGYTDTQYF
TRBV6-5,TRBJ1-2,NA,once,TGTGCCAGCAGTTATTCAAGACGGATAACTAACTATGGCTACACCTTC,CASSYSRRITNYGYTF
TRBV7-9,TRBJ2-1,NA,NA,TGTGCCAGCAGCGCACCCTCCGGGAGCTCCTACAATGAGCAGTTCTTC,CASSAPSGSSYNEQFF
TRBV6-4,TRBJ1-5,NA,NA,TGTGCCAGCAGACCTGTTGGCGGGGACAATCAGCCCCAGCATTTT,CASRPVGGDNQPQHF
TRBV19,TRBJ2-7,TRBD2,NA,TGTGCCAGTTCCACCCATACTAGCGGGGCCTACGAGCAGTACTTC,CASSTHTSGAYEQYF
TRBV4-2,TRBJ1-2,TRBD1,NA,TGTGCCAGCAGCCCTCGCGGGGGGACAGGGTTCATTGGGGCCTATGGCTACACCTTC,CASSPRGGTGFIGAYGYTF
TRBV7-9,TRBJ1-5,TRBD1,NA,TGTGCCAGCAGCCTAATGACAGGGGGAAAGAATCAGCCCCAGCATTTT,CASSLMTGGKNQPQHF
TRBV10-1,TRBJ2-7,NA,NA,TGCGCCAGCGGCGCTAGCAGCTACGAGCAGTACTTC,CASGASSYEQYF
TRBV5-1,TRBJ1-2,NA,NA,TGCGCCAGCAGCTTGGGAGGGGGGACATACTATGGCTACACCTTC,CASSLGGGTYYGYTF
TRBV15,TRBJ1-5,TRBD1,NA,TGTGCCACCAGCAGAGATCTTCCCGGGACAGCAGTTAATCAGCCCCAGCATTTT,CATSRDLPGTAVNQPQHF
TRBV9,TRBJ2-6,NA,once,TGTGCCAGCAGCGTAAGAGGGGGGATGGGGGCCAACGTCCTGACTTTC,CASSVRGGMGANVLTF
TRBV30,TRBJ1-5,NA,NA,TGTGCCTGGAGTGTAAGGGCGCCTGATAGCTTCAATCAGCCCCAGCATTTT,CAWSVRAPDSFNQPQHF
TRBV2,TRBJ1-5,NA,NA,TGTGCCAGCAGTAAGGAGGGACTTCGCAATCAGCCCCAGCATTTT,CASSKEGLRNQPQHF
TRBV20-1,TRBJ2-7,NA,NA,TGCAGTGTCCGACAGGATTACGAGCAGTACTTC,CSVRQDYEQYF
TRBV7-6,TRBJ1-3,TRBD1,few,TGTGCCAGCAGCGAACGGGACAGGGCGGGAAACACCATATATTTT,CASSERDRAGNTIYF
TRBV7-2,TRBJ1-1,NA,NA,TGTGCCAGCAGCTTAGCGATGGTGACTGAAGCTTTCTTT,CASSLAMVTEAFF
TRBV18,TRBJ2-1,TRBD1,NA,TGTGCCAGCTCACCTTCGACAGGGCGTCTTATAGCATCCTACAATGAGCAGTTCTTC,CASSPSTGRLIASYNEQFF
TRBV11-2,TRBJ2-3,NA,NA,TGTGCCAGCAGCTTAGTAGAGACAAGCACAGATACGCAGTATTTT,CASSLVETSTDTQYF